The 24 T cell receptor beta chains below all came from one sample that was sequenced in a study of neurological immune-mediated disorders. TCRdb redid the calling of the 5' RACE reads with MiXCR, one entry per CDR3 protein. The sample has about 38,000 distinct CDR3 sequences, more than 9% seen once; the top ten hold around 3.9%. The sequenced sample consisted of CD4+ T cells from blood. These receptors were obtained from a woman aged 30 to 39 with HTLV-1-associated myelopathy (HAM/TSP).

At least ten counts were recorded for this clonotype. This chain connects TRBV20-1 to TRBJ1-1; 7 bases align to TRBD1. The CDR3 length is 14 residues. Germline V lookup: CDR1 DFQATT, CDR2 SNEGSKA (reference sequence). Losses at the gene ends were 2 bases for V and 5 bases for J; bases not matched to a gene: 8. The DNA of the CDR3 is TGCAGTGCTAGAAAAGGGGGCGGTAGGACTGAAGCTTTCTTT. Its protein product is CSARKGGGRTEAFF.

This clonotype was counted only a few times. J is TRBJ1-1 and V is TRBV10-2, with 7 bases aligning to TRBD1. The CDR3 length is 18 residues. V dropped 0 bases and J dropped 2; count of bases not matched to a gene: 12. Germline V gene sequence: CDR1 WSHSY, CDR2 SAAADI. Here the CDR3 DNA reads TGCGCCAGCAGTGAGTCCCGCCAGGGGGGCTGGGGTAACACTGAAGCTTTCTTT. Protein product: CASSESRQGGWGNTEAFF.

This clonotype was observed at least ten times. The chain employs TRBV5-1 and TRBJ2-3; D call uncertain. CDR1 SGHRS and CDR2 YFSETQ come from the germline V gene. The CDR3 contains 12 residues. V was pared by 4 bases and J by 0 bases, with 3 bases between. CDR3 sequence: CASSLSTDTQYF. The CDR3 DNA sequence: TGCGCCAGCAGCCTAAGCACAGATACGCAGTATTTT.

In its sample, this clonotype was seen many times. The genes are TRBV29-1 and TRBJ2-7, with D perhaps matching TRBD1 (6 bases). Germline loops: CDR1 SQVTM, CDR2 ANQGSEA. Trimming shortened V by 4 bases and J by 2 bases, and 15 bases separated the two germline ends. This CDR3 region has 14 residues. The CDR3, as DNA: TGCAGCGTTGCGGCCGGGACAAAGCCCTACGAGCAGTACTTC. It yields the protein CSVAAGTKPYEQYF.

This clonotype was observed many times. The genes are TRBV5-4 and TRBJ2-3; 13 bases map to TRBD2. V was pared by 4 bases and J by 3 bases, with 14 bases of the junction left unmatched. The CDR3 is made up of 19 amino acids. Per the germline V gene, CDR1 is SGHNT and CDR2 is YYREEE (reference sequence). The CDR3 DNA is TGTGCCAGCAGCCCGATTGGACTAGCGGGGGAGAACCAGACAGATACGCAGTATTTT. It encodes CASSPIGLAGENQTDTQYF.

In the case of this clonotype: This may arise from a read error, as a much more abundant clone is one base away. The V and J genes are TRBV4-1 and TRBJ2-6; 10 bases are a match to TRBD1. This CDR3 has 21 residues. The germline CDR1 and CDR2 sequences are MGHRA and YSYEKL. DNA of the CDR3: TGCGCCAGCAGCCAAGCTCAGGGGGGGGGACAGGGGAGCTCTGGGGCCAACCTCCTGACTTTC. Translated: CASSQAQGGGQGSSGANLLTF.

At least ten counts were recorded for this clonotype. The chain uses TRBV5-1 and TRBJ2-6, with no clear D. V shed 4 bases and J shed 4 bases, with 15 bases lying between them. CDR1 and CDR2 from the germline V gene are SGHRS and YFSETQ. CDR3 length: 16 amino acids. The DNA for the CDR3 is TGCGCCAGCAGCCGGAGTGCCAGGAGCGGGGCCAACGTCCTGACTTTC. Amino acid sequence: CASSRSARSGANVLTF. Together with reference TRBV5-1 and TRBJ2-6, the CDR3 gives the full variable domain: KAGVTQTPRYLIKTRGQQVTLSCSPISGHRSVSWYQQTPGQGLQFLFEYFSETQRNKGNFPGRFSGRQFSNSRSEMNVSTLELGDSALYLCASSRSARSGANVLTFGAGSRLTVL.

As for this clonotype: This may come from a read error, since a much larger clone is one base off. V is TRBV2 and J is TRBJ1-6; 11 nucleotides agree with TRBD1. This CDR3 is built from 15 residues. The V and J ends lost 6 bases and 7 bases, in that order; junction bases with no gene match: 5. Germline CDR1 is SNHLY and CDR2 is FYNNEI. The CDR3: CASRGGTGGNSPLHF. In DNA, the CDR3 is TGTGCCAGCAGAGGGGGGACAGGGGGGAATTCACCCCTCCACTTT.

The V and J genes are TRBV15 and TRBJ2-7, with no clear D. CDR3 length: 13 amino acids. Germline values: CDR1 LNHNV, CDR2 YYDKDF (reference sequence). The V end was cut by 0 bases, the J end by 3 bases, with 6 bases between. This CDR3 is CATSRDVSYEQYF. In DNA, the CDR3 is TGTGCCACCAGCAGAGACGTAAGCTACGAGCAGTACTTC.

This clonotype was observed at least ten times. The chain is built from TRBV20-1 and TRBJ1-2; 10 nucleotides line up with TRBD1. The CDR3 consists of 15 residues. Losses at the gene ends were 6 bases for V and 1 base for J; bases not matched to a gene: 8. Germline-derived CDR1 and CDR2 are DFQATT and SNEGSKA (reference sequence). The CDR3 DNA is TGCAGTGCCTACACGGGGGACAGGGGTAACTATGGCTACACCTTC. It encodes CSAYTGDRGNYGYTF.

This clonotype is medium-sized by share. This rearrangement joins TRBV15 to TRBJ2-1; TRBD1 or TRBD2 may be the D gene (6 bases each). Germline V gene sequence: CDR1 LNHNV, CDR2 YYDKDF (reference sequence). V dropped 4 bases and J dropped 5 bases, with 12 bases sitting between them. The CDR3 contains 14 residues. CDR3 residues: CATSIGGINNEQFF. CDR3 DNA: TGTGCCACCAGCATAGGGGGGATTAACAATGAGCAGTTCTTC.

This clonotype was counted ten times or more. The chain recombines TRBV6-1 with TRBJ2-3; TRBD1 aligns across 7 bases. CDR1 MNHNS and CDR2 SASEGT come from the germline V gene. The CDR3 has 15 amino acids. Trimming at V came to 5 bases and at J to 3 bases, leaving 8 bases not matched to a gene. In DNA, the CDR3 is TGTGCCAGCAGTCGAACGACAGGGTATACAGATACGCAGTATTTT. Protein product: CASSRTTGYTDTQYF.

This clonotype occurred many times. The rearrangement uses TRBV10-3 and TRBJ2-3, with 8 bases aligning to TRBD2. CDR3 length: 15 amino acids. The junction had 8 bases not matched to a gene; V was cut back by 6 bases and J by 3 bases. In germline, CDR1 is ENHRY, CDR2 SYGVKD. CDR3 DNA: TGTGCCATCAGGCCCCCGGAGCGGGGGACAGATACGCAGTATTTT. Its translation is CAIRPPERGTDTQYF.

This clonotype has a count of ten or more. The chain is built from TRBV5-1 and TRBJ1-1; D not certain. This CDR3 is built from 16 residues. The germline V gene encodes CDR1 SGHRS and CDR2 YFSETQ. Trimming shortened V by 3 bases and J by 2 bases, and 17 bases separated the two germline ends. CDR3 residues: CASSSPERGSNTEAFF. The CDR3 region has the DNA TGCGCCAGCAGCTCCCCTGAACGGGGTTCAAACACTGAAGCTTTCTTT.

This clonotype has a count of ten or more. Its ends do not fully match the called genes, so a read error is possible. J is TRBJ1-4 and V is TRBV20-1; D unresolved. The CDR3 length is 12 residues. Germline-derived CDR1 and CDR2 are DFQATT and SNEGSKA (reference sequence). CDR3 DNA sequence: TGCAGTGCAAGAGGACGAAATGAAAAACTGTTTTTT. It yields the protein CSARGRNEKLFF.

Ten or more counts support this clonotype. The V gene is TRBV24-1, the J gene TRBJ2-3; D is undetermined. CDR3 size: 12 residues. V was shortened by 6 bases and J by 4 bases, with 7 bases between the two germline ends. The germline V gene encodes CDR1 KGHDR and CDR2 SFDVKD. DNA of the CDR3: TGTGCCACCAGTATAGCCCCAGATACGCAGTATTTT. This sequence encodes CATSIAPDTQYF.

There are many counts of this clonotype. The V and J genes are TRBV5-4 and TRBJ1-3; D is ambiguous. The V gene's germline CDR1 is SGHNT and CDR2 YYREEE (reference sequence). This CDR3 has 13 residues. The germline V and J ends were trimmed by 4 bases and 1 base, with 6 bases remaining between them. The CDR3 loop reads CASSRESGNTIYF. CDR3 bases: TGTGCCAGCAGCCGTGAGTCTGGAAACACCATATATTTT.

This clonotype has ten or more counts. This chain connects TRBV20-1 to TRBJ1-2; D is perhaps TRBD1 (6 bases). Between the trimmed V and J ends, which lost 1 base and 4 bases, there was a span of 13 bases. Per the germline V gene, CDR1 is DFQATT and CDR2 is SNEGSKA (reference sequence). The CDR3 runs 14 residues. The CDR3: CSARAGGAAYGYTF. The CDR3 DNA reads TGCAGTGCTAGAGCGGGGGGCGCTGCCTATGGCTACACCTTC.

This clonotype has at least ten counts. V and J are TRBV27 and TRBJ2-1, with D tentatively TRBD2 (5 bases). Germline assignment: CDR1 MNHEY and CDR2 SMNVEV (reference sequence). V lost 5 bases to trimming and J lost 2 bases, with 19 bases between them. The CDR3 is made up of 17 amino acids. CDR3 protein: CASSARVGLLTYNEQFF. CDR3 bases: TGTGCCAGCAGTGCGAGGGTGGGGTTACTAACCTACAATGAGCAGTTCTTC.

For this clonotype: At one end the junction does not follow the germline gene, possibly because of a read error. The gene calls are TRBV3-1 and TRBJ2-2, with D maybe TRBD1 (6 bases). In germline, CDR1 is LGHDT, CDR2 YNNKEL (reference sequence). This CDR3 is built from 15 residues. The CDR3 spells CVSSQVAGVTGELFF. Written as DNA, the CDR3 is TGTGTCAGCAGCCAAGTGGCAGGGGTGACCGGTGAGCTGTTTTTT.

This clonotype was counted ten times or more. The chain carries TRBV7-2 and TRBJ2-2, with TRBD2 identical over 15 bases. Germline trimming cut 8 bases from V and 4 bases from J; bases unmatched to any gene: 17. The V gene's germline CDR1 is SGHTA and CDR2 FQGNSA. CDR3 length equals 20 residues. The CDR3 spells CASQKSGLAGGRFFTGELFF. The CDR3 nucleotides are TGTGCCAGCCAAAAATCTGGACTAGCGGGGGGGCGTTTCTTCACCGGGGAGCTGTTTTTT.

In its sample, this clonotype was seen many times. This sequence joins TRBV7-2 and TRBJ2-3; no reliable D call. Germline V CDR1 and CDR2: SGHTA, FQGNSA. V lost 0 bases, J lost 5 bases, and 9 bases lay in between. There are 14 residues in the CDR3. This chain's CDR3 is CASSLARLLDTQYF. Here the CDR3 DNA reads TGTGCCAGCAGCTTAGCTCGGTTATTAGATACGCAGTATTTT.

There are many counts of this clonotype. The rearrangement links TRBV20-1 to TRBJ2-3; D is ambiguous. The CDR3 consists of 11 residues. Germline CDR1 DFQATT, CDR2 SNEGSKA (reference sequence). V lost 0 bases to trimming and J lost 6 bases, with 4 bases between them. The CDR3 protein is CSARDMDTQYF. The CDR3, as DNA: TGCAGTGCTAGAGATATGGATACGCAGTATTTT.

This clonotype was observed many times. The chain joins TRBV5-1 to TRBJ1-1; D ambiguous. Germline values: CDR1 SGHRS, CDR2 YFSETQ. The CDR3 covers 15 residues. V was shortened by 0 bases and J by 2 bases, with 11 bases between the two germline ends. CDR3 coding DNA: TGCGCCAGCAGCTTGGATCTTGGGCAAAACACTGAAGCTTTCTTT. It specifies CASSLDLGQNTEAFF.